This T cell receptor (beta chain) was observed in a study of regulatory dendritic cells for organ transplantation (dated by TCRdb to about 2017). Study-wide context: TCRbeta repertoires were sequenced from sorted naive and memory CD4+ and CD8+ T cells before and after allostimulation with regulatory or mature dendritic cells. What the study reported, not specific to this receptor: Highly diverse repertoires were observed in naive CD4+ and CD8+ T cells, whereas lower diversity was observed in memory cells, and the most oligoclonal repertoires were found in memory CD8+ cells. Of the resting subsets, memory CD8+ T cells had the largest number of alloreactive TCR clonotypes. In both subjects, allostimulation led to expansion of memory CD8+ clones, though the expansion induced by regulatory dendritic cells appeared to be more limited than that induced by mature dendritic cells. The authors pointed out considerable heterogeneity between individuals in the alloreactive memory CD8+ T cell pool, and only a couple of subjects were sequenced.

Remarks on this clone: What antigen it recognizes has not been identified. Base qualities are not recorded, but no much larger clone differs from it by a single base.

TCRbeta CDR3 regions were amplified by multiplexed two-step PCR using Vbeta-specific forward primers and Jbeta-specific reverse primers. TCRbeta libraries were sequenced on an Illumina instrument through the immunoSEQ service. Processing in the source paper ran as follows. V, D and J genes were assigned using IMGT annotation, and counts were corrected for multiplex PCR bias using synthetic CDR3 analogues. The immunoSEQ Analyzer calculated repertoire clonality as one minus the normalized Shannon entropy. Clonal expansion was defined using Fisher's exact test with Benjamini-Hochberg false discovery rate control and a two-tailed threshold of P<0.01. TCRdb retrieved this table from immuneACCESS and kept in-frame rearrangements only. Not all clones are present; in checked studies, unresolved V genes account for under half, and no reason is known for the remainder. The DNA gave D and trimming, while V, J and clone size come from that table. This sample comprises fewer than 40,000 clones, less than 90% of them detected only once. 0.055% to 0.08% of the sample rests with the top ten.

The junction shows trimming of 3 bases on V and 7 bases on J, plus 13 bases between the germline ends. The CDR3 starts with the cysteine, ends with the phenylalanine, and has 14 residues. Only the CDR3 portion is preserved as DNA: 42 bases, with reading frame beginning at the first base. CDR1 and CDR2, per the germline V gene (reference sequence), are MNHNY and SVGAGI. FACS was used to sort CD4+ or CD8+ cells into naive T cells (CD45RA+) and memory T cells (CD45RO+). Two healthy control subjects provided the T cells used for TCR sequencing. Sorted T cell subsets that were not stimulated were used as baseline controls for the mixed lymphocyte reactions. Genomic DNA was extracted with the Qiagen DNeasy Blood & Tissue Kit.

The TCR comes from a human donor in good health. Sequenced sample: naive CD4+ T cells from blood. Per the publication, the cell subset or site label means: CD45RA+ naive T cells. The chain couples TRBV6-6 to TRBJ1-5; TRBD1 is a weak D gene call, 5 bases matching. The DNA sequence is as follows: TGTGCCAGCAGTTATCAGGGCGCCCCACAGCCCCAGCATTTT. It translates to CASSYQGAPQPQHF.